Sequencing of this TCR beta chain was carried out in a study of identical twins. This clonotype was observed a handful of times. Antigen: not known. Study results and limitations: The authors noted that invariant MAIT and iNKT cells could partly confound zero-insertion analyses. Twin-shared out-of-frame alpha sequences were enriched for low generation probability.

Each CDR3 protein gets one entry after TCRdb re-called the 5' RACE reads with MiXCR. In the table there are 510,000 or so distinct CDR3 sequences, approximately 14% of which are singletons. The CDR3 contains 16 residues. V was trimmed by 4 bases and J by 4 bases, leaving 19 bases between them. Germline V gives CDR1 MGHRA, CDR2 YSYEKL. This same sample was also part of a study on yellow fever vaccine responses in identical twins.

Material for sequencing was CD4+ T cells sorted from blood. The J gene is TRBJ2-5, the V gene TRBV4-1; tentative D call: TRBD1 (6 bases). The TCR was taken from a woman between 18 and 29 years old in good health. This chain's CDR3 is CASSPLRDTLGETQYF. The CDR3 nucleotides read TGCGCCAGCAGCCCCCTCCGGGACACCCTCGGAGAGACCCAGTACTTC.